The present T cell receptor (beta chain) was sequenced within a study of shared clonotypes between healthy human individuals. Whole-study findings and limits: The study generally estimated greater richness for naive than memory subsets.

Assay: immunoSEQ multiplex PCR; the TCRdb copy retains only in-frame clones and omits some. The table has about 2 million clones, 85% to 95% seen once; the top ten hold more than 0.1%. Remarks on this clone: Its antigen is currently unknown.

Trimming cost V 0 bases and J 6 bases; bases outside gene matches: 3. Germline V CDR1 and CDR2: MGHRA, YSYEKL. The CDR3 spans 16 residues. What was sequenced was naive CD4+ T cells sorted from blood. Subset meaning: CD45RA+ positively selected. V and J are TRBV4-1 and TRBJ2-2, with 11 bases fitting TRBD1. This sequence originates from a man aged 18 to 29 in good health. The CDR3 spells CASSQEDRGHAGELFF. The CDR3 DNA is TGCGCCAGCAGCCAAGAGGACAGGGGGCACGCCGGGGAGCTGTTTTTT.